What follows are 14 T cell receptor beta chains derived from one specimen sequenced in a study of T-cell reconstitution after alpha-beta-depleted transplantation in children. TCRbeta library construction was performed incorporating unique molecular identifiers. TCRdb passed the PCR reads through MiXCR, listing each CDR3 protein once. The sample contains 700,000 to 850,000 distinct CDR3 sequences, around 15% of which appear only once. Sequenced here: PBMCs, mostly from graft donor cells, sampled 360 days after TCRalphabeta/CD19-depleted stem cell transplant. The source of these receptors is a male patient between 5 and 17 years old who had a stem cell transplant for acute lymphoblastic leukemia, so the T cells may come from the graft donor.

This chain uses TRBV7-6 with TRBJ2-5; D remains ambiguous. Germline V CDR1 and CDR2: SGHVS, FNYEAQ. CDR3 size: 15 residues. V lost 3 bases, J lost 2 bases, and 13 bases lay in between. The CDR3 DNA is TGTGCCAGCAGCTTGGTAGTCCCCACGCAAGAGACCCAGTACTTC. Translated: CASSLVVPTQETQYF.

This clonotype was detected only a few times. The chain combines TRBV7-2 with TRBJ1-1, with D unresolved. V lost 5 bases, J lost 1 base, and 8 bases lay in between. CDR1 SGHTA and CDR2 FQGNSA come from the germline V gene. The CDR3 is 13 amino acids. CDR3 sequence reads: CASSQYRNTEAFF. The CDR3 region has the DNA TGTGCCAGCAGCCAATACAGGAACACTGAAGCTTTCTTT.

The table lists this clonotype with a few counts. CDR3 nucleotides: TGCAGCGGCCTGACTAGCGGGAGAAAGGAGCTGTTTTTT. This encodes CSGLTSGRKELFF. The genes are TRBV29-1 and TRBJ2-2; TRBD2 agrees at 12 bases. The CDR3 contains 13 residues. The V gene end was trimmed by 7 bases and the J gene end by 10 bases; junction bases not matched to a gene: 7. Germline CDR1 and CDR2: SQVTM and ANQGSEA.

This clonotype occurred a few times. The CDR3 reads CATRTEVTGELFF. As DNA, the CDR3 is TGTGCCACCAGGACGGAAGTCACCGGGGAGCTGTTTTTT. This chain uses TRBV7-9 with TRBJ2-2, with no clear D. This CDR3 is built from 13 residues. CDR1 SEHNR and CDR2 FQNEAQ come from the germline V gene (reference sequence). The V gene lost 10 bases and the J gene lost 4 bases, with 13 bases spanning the gap.

The J gene is TRBJ2-7, the V gene TRBV29-1; perhaps TRBD1 as D (6 bases). CDR3 length equals 14 residues. Trimming removed 5 bases at V and 4 bases at J, with 18 bases between. Germline values: CDR1 SQVTM, CDR2 ANQGSEA. CDR3 bases: TGCAGCGTTATTCGGACAGAGAAACCTTACGAGCAGTACTTC. Its protein product is CSVIRTEKPYEQYF.

In this sample, this clonotype turned up a few times. This chain uses TRBV24-1 with TRBJ1-5, with D perhaps matching TRBD1 (6 bases). This CDR3 is built from 14 residues. Germline V gene lookup returns CDR1 KGHDR and CDR2 SFDVKD. Trimming took 7 bases from V and 0 from J, leaving 9 bases between them. The CDR3 DNA reads as TGTGCCACCAGCCTAGGGGGTAGCAATCAGCCCCAGCATTTT. Its translation: CATSLGGSNQPQHF.

This clonotype has more than one count but fewer than ten. CDR3 sequence reads: CASRRVTSGSYTGELFF. The CDR3 DNA follows: TGTGCCAGCAGACGCGTTACTAGCGGGAGTTACACCGGGGAGCTGTTTTTT. This sequence joins TRBV2 and TRBJ2-2; 11 bases match TRBD2. Germline CDR1 is SNHLY and CDR2 is FYNNEI. CDR3 length: 17 amino acids. The junction had 9 bases not matched to a gene; V was cut back by 6 bases and J by 3 bases.

This clonotype has only a few counts. The gene calls are TRBV29-1 and TRBJ2-7; 7 bases are a match to TRBD1. Germline V lookup: CDR1 SQVTM, CDR2 ANQGSEA. The CDR3 runs 15 residues. The J segment lost 3 bases and the V segment lost 2 bases, leaving 10 bases of the junction unmatched. CDR3 sequence (DNA): TGCAGCGTTGAAAAGGGGGCAGGGGGTAGCTACGAGCAGTACTTC. Its translation is CSVEKGAGGSYEQYF.

This sequence joins TRBV9 and TRBJ1-6, with D uncertain. Germline assignment: CDR1 SGDLS and CDR2 YYNGEE. The germline V and J ends were trimmed by 0 bases and 0 bases, with 7 bases remaining between them. CDR3 length: 16 amino acids. For the CDR3, the DNA is TGTGCCAGCAGCGTAGACGTAAGCTCCTATAATTCACCCCTCCACTTT. As protein: CASSVDVSSYNSPLHF.

The V call is TRBV12-3 or TRBV12-4, the J call TRBJ2-7; D perhaps matches TRBD1 (7 bases). The CDR3 has 17 amino acids. V lost 6 bases to trimming and J lost 0 bases, with 21 bases between them. As DNA, the CDR3 is TGTGCCAGCAGGGGCAGAACCAGGGGGGCTAGCTCCTACGAGCAGTACTTC. This encodes CASRGRTRGASSYEQYF.

This clonotype has a handful of counts. This sequence joins TRBV20-1 and TRBJ2-5; D may be TRBD2 (7 bases). Germline CDR1 and CDR2: DFQATT and SNEGSKA (reference sequence). This CDR3 comprises 14 residues. Trimming took 0 bases from V and 5 from J, leaving 13 bases between them. CDR3 amino acids: CSARDGGGWETQYF. DNA of the CDR3: TGCAGTGCTAGAGATGGGGGGGGCTGGGAGACCCAGTACTTC.

At least ten counts were recorded for this clonotype. V gene TRBV7-2 combines with J gene TRBJ2-2; 7 positions agree with TRBD1. The CDR3 totals 14 residues. Losses at the gene ends were 1 base for V and 8 bases for J; bases not matched to a gene: 4. The germline V gene has CDR1 SGHTA and CDR2 FQGNSA. The CDR3 sequence is CASSLEGAHGELFF. The CDR3 nucleotides read TGTGCCAGCAGCTTAGAGGGGGCGCATGGGGAGCTGTTTTTT. Together with reference TRBV7-2 and TRBJ2-2, the CDR3 gives the full variable domain: GAGVSQSPSNKVTEKGKDVELRCDPISGHTALYWYRQSLGQGLEFLIYFQGNSAPDKSGLPSDRFSAERTGGSVSTLTIQRTQQEDSAVYLCASSLEGAHGELFFGEGSRLTVL.

This clonotype was observed a few times. The chain joins TRBV20-1 to TRBJ2-5, with D perhaps given as TRBD1 or TRBD2 (6 bases each). CDR3 size: 11 residues. Germline V gene sequence: CDR1 DFQATT, CDR2 SNEGSKA (reference sequence). The V and J ends lost 4 bases and 7 bases respectively, with 10 bases between them. The CDR3 protein is CSATEGGTQYF. The CDR3 nucleotides are TGCAGTGCTACGGAGGGGGGGACCCAGTACTTC.

The chain uses TRBV5-1 and TRBJ1-1; D uncertain. CDR3 length: 13 amino acids. V lost 1 base and J lost 8, with 12 bases in between. Germline values: CDR1 SGHRS, CDR2 YFSETQ. The CDR3 nucleotides read TGCGCCAGCAGCTTGACTGGAGGTCTAGAAGCTTTCTTT. Residues: CASSLTGGLEAFF.